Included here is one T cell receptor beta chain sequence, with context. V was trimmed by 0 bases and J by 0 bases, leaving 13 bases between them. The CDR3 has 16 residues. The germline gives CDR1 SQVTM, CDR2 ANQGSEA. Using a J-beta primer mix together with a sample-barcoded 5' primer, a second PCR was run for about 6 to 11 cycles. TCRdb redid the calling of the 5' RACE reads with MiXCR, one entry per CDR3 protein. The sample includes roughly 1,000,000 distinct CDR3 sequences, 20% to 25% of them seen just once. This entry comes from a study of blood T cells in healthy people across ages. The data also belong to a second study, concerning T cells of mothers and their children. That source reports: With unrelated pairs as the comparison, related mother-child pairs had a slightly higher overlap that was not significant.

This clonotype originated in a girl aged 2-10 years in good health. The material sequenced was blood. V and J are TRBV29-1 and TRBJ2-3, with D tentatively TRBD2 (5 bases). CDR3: CSVEDLLSGSTDTQYF. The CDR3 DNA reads TGCAGCGTTGAAGATCTTCTAAGCGGCAGCACAGATACGCAGTATTTT.